This is a list of T cell receptor beta chains from one sample in a study of OX40 agonist ivuxolimab in advanced cancers. Assay used: immunoSEQ multiplex PCR; TCRdb lists only in-frame clones, some missing. The sample consists of 150,000 to 190,000 clones, 85% to 95% of them appearing once. The starting material was CD4+ or CD8+ T cells sorted from blood, obtained in a trial of the OX40 agonist ivuxolimab. The receptors originated from an adult with an advanced solid tumor such as melanoma, head and neck, liver or kidney cancer. Both conserved end residues are part of each CDR3. D genes are given only for firm matches. Clone size is given for some rows only: seen once, a few or many times, or a class if the clone is expanded.

TRBJ2-1 NA TRBD1 TRBV9 CASSPRTGVEQFF TGTGCCAGCAGCCCCCGGACAGGGGTGGAGCAGTTCTTC
TRBJ2-7 NA TRBD2 TRBV7-9 CASSLGGEAGKEYF TGTGCCAGCAGCTTAGGGGGTGAAGCGGGAAAGGAGTACTTC
TRBJ2-7 NA TRBD1 TRBV19 CASRSSPGQGANEQYF TGTGCCAGTAGATCAAGTCCGGGACAGGGGGCGAACGAGCAGTACTTC
TRBJ1-2 once TRBD1 TRBV18 CASSLRTGANYGYTF TGTGCCAGCTCACTCCGGACAGGAGCTAACTATGGCTACACCTTC
TRBJ2-5 NA NA TRBV14 CASSQGSTTGRETQYF TGTGCCAGCAGCCAAGGAAGCACTACAGGGAGAGAGACCCAGTACTTC
TRBJ2-3 NA NA TRBV7-2 CASSPYGGGTQYF TGTGCCAGCAGCCCTTACGGTGGAGGTACGCAGTATTTT
TRBJ1-5 NA TRBD1 TRBV7-2 CASGQGANQPQHF TGTGCCAGCGGCCAGGGGGCAAACCAGCCCCAGCATTTT
TRBJ1-5 NA TRBD1 TRBV7-9 CASSWDRDQPQHF TGTGCCAGCAGCTGGGACAGGGACCAGCCCCAGCATTTT
TRBJ1-4 NA NA TRBV7-2 CASSFLSRDEKLFF TGTGCCAGCAGCTTCCTCTCCAGGGATGAAAAACTGTTTTTT
TRBJ2-7 NA TRBD1 TRBV2 CASSDRVYEQYF TGTGCCAGCAGCGACAGGGTCTACGAGCAGTACTTC
TRBJ1-2 NA NA TRBV6-5 CASSLGVRGDYGYTF TGTGCCAGCAGCCTGGGGGTCAGGGGAGACTATGGCTACACCTTC
TRBJ2-7 NA TRBD1 TRBV10-3 CAISDVGTGGYEQYF TGTGCCATCAGTGACGTAGGGACAGGGGGCTACGAGCAGTACTTC
TRBJ2-3 NA TRBD2 TRBV27 CASSPAGAPFTDTQYF TGTGCCAGCAGTCCAGCGGGGGCCCCCTTTACAGATACGCAGTATTTT
TRBJ2-7 NA NA TRBV12-5 CASAIPQGWTYEQYF TGTGCTAGTGCCATACCCCAGGGTTGGACCTACGAGCAGTACTTC
TRBJ2-7 NA NA TRBV7-2 CASSLGLLYEQYF TGTGCCAGCAGCTTAGGACTGTTATACGAGCAGTACTTC
TRBJ2-5 NA TRBD1 TRBV9 CASSVTGTGGGETQYF TGTGCCAGCAGCGTCACCGGGACAGGGGGAGGTGAGACCCAGTACTTC
TRBJ1-1 NA NA TRBV10-2 CASSEKGTGTEAFF TGCGCCAGCAGTGAGAAGGGCACAGGGACTGAAGCTTTCTTT
TRBJ1-2 NA NA TRBV6-1 CASSDRGGPYGYTF TGTGCCAGCAGTGACCGAGGAGGGCCCTATGGCTACACCTTC
TRBJ2-5 NA NA TRBV4-3 CASSQDGATLNF TGCGCCAGCAGCCAAGATGGGGCGACTCTTAACTTC
TRBJ2-1 NA NA TRBV11-3 CASSPRQDSYNEQFF TGTGCCAGCAGCCCAAGACAGGATTCCTACAATGAGCAGTTCTTC
TRBJ2-5 NA NA TRBV5-1 CASNEGSQETQYF TGCGCCAGCAATGAGGGGTCCCAAGAGACCCAGTACTTC
TRBJ1-3 NA NA TRBV25-1 CASSELGSSGNTIYF TGTGCCAGCAGTGAATTAGGCTCCTCTGGAAACACCATATATTTT
TRBJ2-1 NA NA TRBV28 CASSFGFGQPNNEQFF TGTGCCAGCAGTTTCGGGTTTGGGCAGCCTAACAATGAGCAGTTCTTC
TRBJ2-5 NA NA TRBV21-1 CASSKRMGGRAKETQYF TGTGCCAGCAGCAAAAGGATGGGCGGGAGGGCCAAAGAGACCCAGTACTTC